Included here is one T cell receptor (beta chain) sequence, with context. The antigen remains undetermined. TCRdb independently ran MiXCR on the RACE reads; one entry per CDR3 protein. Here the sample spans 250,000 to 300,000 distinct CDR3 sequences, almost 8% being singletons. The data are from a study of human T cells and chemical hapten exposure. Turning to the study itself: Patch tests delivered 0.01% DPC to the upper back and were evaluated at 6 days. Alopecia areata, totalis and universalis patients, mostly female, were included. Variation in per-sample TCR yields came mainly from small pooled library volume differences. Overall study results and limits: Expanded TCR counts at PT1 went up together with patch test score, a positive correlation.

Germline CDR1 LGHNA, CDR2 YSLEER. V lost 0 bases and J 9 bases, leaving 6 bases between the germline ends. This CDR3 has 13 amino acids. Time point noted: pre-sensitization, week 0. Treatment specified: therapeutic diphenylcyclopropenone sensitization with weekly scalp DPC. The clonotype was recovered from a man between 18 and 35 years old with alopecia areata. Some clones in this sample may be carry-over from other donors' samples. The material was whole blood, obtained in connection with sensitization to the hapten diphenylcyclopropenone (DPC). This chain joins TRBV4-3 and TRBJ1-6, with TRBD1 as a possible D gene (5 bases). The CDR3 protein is CASSQEGVSPLHF. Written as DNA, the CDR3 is TGCGCCAGCAGCCAAGAAGGGGTTTCACCCCTCCACTTT.